The rows below give T cell receptor beta chains drawn from one sample of a study of blood T cell repertoires in COVID-19. Data came from immunoSEQ multiplex PCR; TCRdb stores just in-frame clones and leaves some out. The sample has approximately 170,000 clones, 80% to 90% seen once. The sequenced sample was peripheral blood. The receptors come from a woman of 80 years or more with COVID-19, enrolled during active disease. CDR3s include the opening cysteine and the closing phenylalanine or tryptophan.

cdr3_length	v_call	j_call	cdr3_aa
12	TRBV7-8	TRBJ2-7	CASSLGAYEQYF
15	TRBV18	TRBJ1-3	CASSPVADSGNTIYF
20	TRBV7-3	TRBJ2-6	CASSLGGWAGGLTGANVLTF
17	TRBV9	TRBJ2-2	CASSVFLAGVNTGELFF
14	TRBV27	TRBJ2-7	CASSGRTGDYEQYF
13	TRBV27	TRBJ2-3	CELGGAEADTQYF
16	TRBV7-2	TRBJ1-6	CASSFYSSGGNSPLHF
13	TRBV10-3	TRBJ1-2	CAITGGALGGYTF
13	TRBV18	TRBJ2-7	CASSPRRASEQYF
16	TRBV28	TRBJ2-2	CASNEKGRANTGELFF
13	TRBV29-1	TRBJ2-7	CSVVGQGPHEQYF
15	TRBV28	TRBJ2-7	CASSPGHLSPYEQYF
16	TRBV29-1	TRBJ2-1	CSVEGFLAGGYNEQFF
15	TRBV5-1	TRBJ2-7	CASSFSSGSIYEQYF
15	TRBV6-2/TRBV6-3	TRBJ2-7	CASSTGQGASYEQYF
15	TRBV18	TRBJ1-1	CASSPPKGQATEAFF
14	TRBV30	TRBJ2-1	CAWSRLAGYNEQFF
14	TRBV7-2	TRBJ2-7	CASSRTTGADEQYF
15	TRBV6-5	TRBJ2-7	CASSYGSGGFYEQYF
12	TRBV12-3/TRBV12-4	TRBJ1-2	CASSEQGYGYTF
18	TRBV11-2	TRBJ2-3	CASSPTSGAGRVTDTQYF
15	TRBV5-5	TRBJ2-6	CASSLLLSGANVLTF
16	TRBV28	TRBJ2-3	CASSFYEAGEADTQYF
14	TRBV5-1	TRBJ2-3	CASSSTGGTDTQYF
15	TRBV7-9	TRBJ2-3	CASSWLAGVSDTQYF
12	TRBV15	TRBJ1-2	CATSGTTYGYTF
17	TRBV19	TRBJ1-5	CASSIIRDSGGHQPQHF
14	TRBV28	TRBJ1-3	CASRLTGAGNTIYF
15	TRBV28	TRBJ2-3	CASRFLARPTDTQYF
13	TRBV19	TRBJ2-1	CASSGGLYNEQFF
15	TRBV5-6	TRBJ1-3	CASSLGALSGNTIYF
16	TRBV5-1	TRBJ2-2	CASSQPGLAGYRELFF
13	TRBV18	TRBJ2-1	CASSPQQYNEQFF
14	TRBV6-2/TRBV6-3	TRBJ2-7	CASSYEIGTGFPHF
17	TRBV3-1/TRBV3-2	TRBJ2-1	CASSQVTSGPSYNEQFF
13	TRBV18	TRBJ2-1	CASSPGVYNEQFF
16	TRBV7-6	TRBJ2-1	CASSLAGTGVYNEQFF
15	TRBV5-6	TRBJ2-2	CASSLVRQNTGELFF
13	TRBV2	TRBJ2-3	CANRGLGPDTQYF
17	TRBV3-1/TRBV3-2	TRBJ1-2	CASSHKEMEVLGYGYTF
16	TRBV15	TRBJ1-4	CATSRGTAATNEKLFF
14	TRBV10-3	TRBJ2-3	CAISEGANTDTQYF
15	TRBV5-5	TRBJ2-7	CASSWGGDRGYEQYF
16	TRBV11-1	TRBJ2-1	CASSPRLAGVRNEQFF
10	TRBV20-1	TRBJ1-1	CSARTFVAFF
16	TRBV4-1	TRBJ1-1	CASSQEGHPRDTEAFF
12	TRBV6-5	TRBJ1-2	CASSLADYGYTF
13	TRBV19	TRBJ2-5	CASTRLVGETQYF
14	TRBV19	TRBJ1-5	CASSKAGVNQPQHF
15	TRBV28	TRBJ1-1	CASSLSRGWGTEAFF
16	TRBV19	TRBJ1-5	CASSTTGTGGNQPQHF
15	TRBV18	TRBJ2-1	CASSPTAMGHNEQFF
17	TRBV10-1	TRBJ2-1	CASSGDRGVFLYNEQFF
14	TRBV5-1	TRBJ2-5	CASSLLGGQETQYF
17	TRBV28	TRBJ1-2	CASSSSGGQGDHYGYTF
15	TRBV11-1	TRBJ2-1	CASGSGTSGYNEQFF
15	TRBV4-1	TRBJ2-4	CASSQQGLAKNIQYF
16	TRBV5-6	TRBJ2-3	CASSFSGASSTDTQYF
16	TRBV6-2/TRBV6-3	TRBJ2-1	CASSPSSGGALGEQFF
15	TRBV11-2	TRBJ2-1	CASSSFGDRGDEQFF